The 17 T cell receptor beta chains given below trace back to one sample, sequenced in a study of blood T cells in healthy people across ages. Through a sample-barcoded 5' primer and a J-beta primer mix, a second PCR was run for roughly 7 to 11 cycles. TCRdb processed the 5' RACE reads anew with MiXCR; each CDR3 protein has one entry. The sample holds 550,000 to 600,000 distinct CDR3 sequences, 40% to 55% seen once. Sample: blood. Source of these receptors: an elderly man in good health.

The chain recombines TRBV4-2 with TRBJ2-3; 10 bases line up with TRBD2. J was trimmed by 2 bases and V by 4 bases; bases with no gene match: 12. CDR3 length: 18 amino acids. In germline, CDR1 is LGHNA, CDR2 YNFKEQ. DNA of the CDR3: TGTGCCAGCAGCCCCGTGGGGGGCACTAGCGGGGTCACAGATACGCAGTATTTT. Protein sequence: CASSPVGGTSGVTDTQYF.

The chain is built from TRBV9 and TRBJ2-2; perhaps TRBD1 as D (5 bases). In germline, CDR1 is SGDLS, CDR2 YYNGEE. The ends were cut back, 1 base at V and 5 bases at J, with 15 bases in the middle. The CDR3 extends over 16 amino acids. The CDR3 reads CASSVSGRVRTGELFF. In DNA form, the CDR3 reads TGTGCCAGCAGCGTATCGGGCAGGGTGCGTACCGGGGAGCTGTTTTTT. Drawing the rest from reference TRBV9 and TRBJ2-2, the complete variable domain is DSGVTQTPKHLITATGQRVTLRCSPRSGDLSVYWYQQSLDQGLQFLIQYYNGEERAKGNILERFSAQQFPDLHSELNLSSLELGDSALYFCASSVSGRVRTGELFFGEGSRLTVL.

This clonotype was detected only a few times. The chain couples TRBV15 to TRBJ2-1; no definite D call. The CDR3 loop spans 16 amino acids. The V end was cut by 3 bases, the J end by 0 bases, with 12 bases between. From germline, CDR1 is LNHNV and CDR2 YYDKDF (reference sequence). The CDR3 protein is CATSRERVSSYNEQFF. In DNA form, the CDR3 reads TGTGCCACCAGCAGGGAAAGGGTAAGCTCCTACAATGAGCAGTTCTTC.

The chain joins TRBV2 to TRBJ1-6; D ambiguous. Germline V gene data show CDR1 as SNHLY and CDR2 as FYNNEI. The CDR3 totals 14 residues. Trimming took 6 bases from V and 10 from J, leaving 16 bases between them. The CDR3 DNA reads as TGTGCCAGCAGGCGGGCTCTCACGGAATCACCCCTCCACTTT. Its translation: CASRRALTESPLHF. Based on the CDR3 plus reference TRBV2 and TRBJ1-6, the full variable domain is EPEVTQTPSHQVTQMGQEVILRCVPISNHLYFYWYRQILGQKVEFLVSFYNNEISEKSEIFDDQFSVERPDGSNFTLKIRSTKLEDSAMYFCASRRALTESPLHFGNGTRLTVT.

The rearrangement joins TRBV7-2 to TRBJ1-2; D not certain. Germline values: CDR1 SGHTA, CDR2 FQGNSA. The CDR3 runs 15 residues. V was clipped by 4 bases and J by 5 bases, with 17 bases between them. CDR3 region: CASSYHSGSKYGYTF. CDR3 in DNA: TGTGCCAGCAGCTACCACAGTGGAAGCAAATATGGCTACACCTTC.

This clonotype was observed a few times. The DNA for the CDR3 is TGTGCCAGCTCCCCCCGGGCACAAGGAGATACGCAGTATTTT. Translation: CASSPRAQGDTQYF. The chain has TRBV18 and TRBJ2-3, with D unresolved. V was clipped by 6 bases and J by 5 bases, with 15 bases between them. Germline lookup yields CDR1 KGHSH and CDR2 LQKENI. The CDR3 is made up of 14 amino acids.

The rearrangement joins TRBV3-1 to TRBJ1-2; possibly TRBD1 for D (6 bases). Germline V gives CDR1 LGHDT, CDR2 YNNKEL (reference sequence). The CDR3 has 15 amino acids. Trimming pared 0 bases from V and 5 bases from J, leaving 13 bases between. This CDR3 reads CASSQDATGSYGYTF. The DNA for the CDR3 is TGTGCCAGCAGCCAAGACGCCACAGGGAGTTATGGCTACACCTTC.

This clonotype has just a few counts. The rearrangement joins TRBV5-1 to TRBJ2-7, with 9 bases identical to TRBD2. CDR1 and CDR2 from the germline V gene are SGHRS and YFSETQ. The CDR3 loop spans 15 amino acids. V shed 0 bases and J 5 bases; nucleotides not matched to a gene: 6. CDR3 coding DNA: TGCGCCAGCAGCTTGGCGGTAGCGGGAGTTAACGAGCAGTACTTC. As protein: CASSLAVAGVNEQYF.

The V call is TRBV7-6, the J call TRBJ2-5, with D tentatively TRBD1 (6 bases). Gene TRBJ2-7 matches the end of the DNA better, so the J call may be wrong. Germline values: CDR1 SGHVS, CDR2 FNYEAQ. This CDR3 contains 14 residues. The CDR3: CASSLGSGVTEQYF. For the CDR3, the DNA is TGTGCCAGCAGCTTAGGGTCAGGGGTAACCGAGCAGTACTTC.

To note about this clonotype: The junction and the germline gene differ at one end; a read error may be behind it. The V and J genes are TRBV6-6 and TRBJ2-3; 9 bases map to TRBD2. CDR3 length: 15 amino acids. Germline CDR1 and CDR2: MNHNY and SVGAGI (reference sequence). Here the CDR3 reads CACSYGTGLADTQYF. The CDR3 DNA sequence: TGTGCCTGCAGTTACGGTACCGGACTAGCGGATACGCAGTATTTT.

In this sample, this clonotype turned up a few times. V usage is TRBV7-2 and J usage is TRBJ2-7; maybe TRBD2 (5 bases). Germline V lookup: CDR1 SGHTA, CDR2 FQGNSA. V dropped 5 bases and J dropped 7 bases, with 15 bases sitting between them. The CDR3 has 13 amino acids. The CDR3 reads CASSVVFTREQYF. The DNA for the CDR3 is TGTGCCAGCAGCGTAGTATTCACTAGGGAGCAGTACTTC.

A note on this clonotype: A much larger clone lies a single base off, so this may be a read error. The chain has TRBV20-1 and TRBJ2-4, with D perhaps matching TRBD2 (6 bases). The CDR3 totals 13 residues. Germline lookup yields CDR1 DFQATT and CDR2 SNEGSKA (reference sequence). CDR3 protein: CSAGGDSPSILYF. CDR3 nucleotide sequence: TGCAGTGCCGGCGGGGACTCCCCCAGCATTCTGTACTTC.

V gene TRBV20-1 combines with J gene TRBJ2-3; D may be TRBD1 or TRBD2 (5 bases each). With 8 bases removed from V and 3 bases from J, the gap between germline ends came to 18 bases. CDR1 and CDR2 (germline): DFQATT, SNEGSKA (reference sequence). The CDR3 totals 14 residues. The chain's CDR3 is CSLTTGQGTDTQYF. CDR3 nucleotides: TGCAGTCTTACGACGGGGCAGGGAACAGATACGCAGTATTTT.

This chain links TRBV7-9 with TRBJ2-4; 13 nucleotides line up with TRBD2. The CDR3 has 19 amino acids. The junction had 7 bases not matched to a gene; V was cut back by 2 bases and J by 0 bases. Germline-derived CDR1 and CDR2 are SEHNR and FQNEAQ (reference sequence). The CDR3 DNA follows: TGTGCCAGCAGCTTATACCGGACTAGCGGGGGTCTAGCCAAAAACATTCAGTACTTC. Translated, it gives CASSLYRTSGGLAKNIQYF.

The V call is TRBV20-1, the J call TRBJ2-4, with TRBD1 as a possible D gene (5 bases). Trimming left V 3 bases short and J 0 bases short, with 12 bases between. CDR1 is DFQATT and CDR2 is SNEGSKA in the germline V gene (reference sequence). The CDR3 is made up of 15 amino acids. The CDR3 reads CSARGQTLAKNIQYF. The CDR3 region has the DNA TGCAGTGCTAGGGGGCAGACACTAGCCAAAAACATTCAGTACTTC.

CDR3: CASSPRSGWDIQYF. DNA for the CDR3: TGTGCCAGCAGCCCAAGGTCAGGTTGGGACATTCAGTACTTC. The rearrangement uses TRBV7-2 and TRBJ2-4, with D hard to call. This CDR3 has 14 amino acids. CDR1 and CDR2 (germline): SGHTA, FQGNSA. V was cut by 5 bases and J by 8 bases, with 16 bases left in between.

This clonotype was observed a single time. This rearrangement joins TRBV20-1 to TRBJ2-1, with 7 bases fitting TRBD2. The V segment lost 0 bases and the J segment 2 bases; nucleotides outside the gene matches: 4. From germline, CDR1 is DFQATT and CDR2 SNEGSKA (reference sequence). The CDR3 loop spans 15 amino acids. The CDR3 reads CSARDSRGAYNEQFF. DNA of the CDR3: TGCAGTGCTAGAGATAGCCGGGGGGCCTACAATGAGCAGTTCTTC.